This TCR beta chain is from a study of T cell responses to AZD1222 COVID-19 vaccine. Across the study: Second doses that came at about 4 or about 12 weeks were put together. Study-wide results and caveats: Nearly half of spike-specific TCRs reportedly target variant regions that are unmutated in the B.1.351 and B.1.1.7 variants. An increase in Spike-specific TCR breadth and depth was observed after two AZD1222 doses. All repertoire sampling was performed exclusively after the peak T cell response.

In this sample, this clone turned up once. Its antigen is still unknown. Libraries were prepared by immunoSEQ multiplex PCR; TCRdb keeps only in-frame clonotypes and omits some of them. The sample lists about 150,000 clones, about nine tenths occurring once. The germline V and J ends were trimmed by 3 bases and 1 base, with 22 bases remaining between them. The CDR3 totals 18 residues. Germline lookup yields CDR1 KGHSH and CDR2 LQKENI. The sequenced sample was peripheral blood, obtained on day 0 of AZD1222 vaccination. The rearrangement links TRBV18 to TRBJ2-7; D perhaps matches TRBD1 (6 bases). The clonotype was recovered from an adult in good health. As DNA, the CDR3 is TGTGCCAGCTCACCCCTGGTTCTGGGGGCGGGCCAGTCCTACGAGCAGTACTTC. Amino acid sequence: CASSPLVLGAGQSYEQYF.